The clone carrying this TCR beta chain has a handful of counts. What it binds is not known. Enrolled ophthalmopathy patients presented with a Clinical Activity Score of at least 3, a NOSPECS grade of at least 4, and disease duration under 3 months. These data are taken from a study of T cells in Graves' hyperthyroidism and ophthalmopathy. General study findings and limits: Onset of ophthalmopathy came a median approximately 6.9 months after the model predicted it.

TCR beta CDR3 sequences were amplified from RNA transcripts. HTBI primers drove first-round RT-PCR of the TCR CDR3. TCRdb re-called the multiplex PCR reads through MiXCR, storing one row per CDR3 protein. Of about 640,000 distinct CDR3 sequences listed, around 20% are singletons. The CDR3 loop spans 12 amino acids. CDR1 is GTSNPN, CDR2 SVGIG, per germline (reference sequence). V was shortened by 5 bases and J by 8 bases, with 15 bases between the two germline ends. The V gene is TRBV30, the J gene TRBJ1-2; TRBD1 might be the D (5 bases). The sample taken for sequencing was blood. The clonotype comes from a man younger than 45 with Graves' ophthalmopathy. CDR3 nucleotides: TGTGCCTGGGGCCGGCGAGGGGAGGGCTACACCTTC. Translated, it gives CAWGRRGEGYTF.